The rows below give T cell receptor beta chains drawn from one sample of a study of human T cells and chemical hapten exposure. TCRdb fed the RACE reads into MiXCR, producing one record per CDR3 protein. Of around 120,000 distinct CDR3 sequences listed, roughly 14% are singletons. This material consisted of whole blood, taken in connection with sensitization to the hapten diphenylcyclopropenone (DPC). The receptors shown here come from a woman aged 18-35 years with alopecia areata. Some clones in this sample may be carry-over from other donors' samples. CDR3s include the opening cysteine and the closing phenylalanine or tryptophan. Fields, in order: clone size, J gene, V gene, D gene, CDR3 protein, CDR3 DNA. D genes are given only for firm matches. A clone size is listed for some rows: how often the clone was seen (once, few, many), or a class if it is expanded.

>many|TRBJ2-5|TRBV11-2|.
CASRPNRSQETQYF
TGTGCCAGCAGGCCTAACAGGAGTCAAGAGACCCAGTACTTC
>many|TRBJ2-2|TRBV7-2|.
CASRRLENTGELFF
TGTGCCAGCAGACGACTGGAGAACACCGGGGAGCTGTTTTTT
>.|TRBJ2-7|TRBV7-9|.
CASSSANQHYEQYF
TGTGCCAGCAGCTCGGCCAACCAACACTACGAGCAGTACTTC
>many|TRBJ2-7|TRBV6-2/TRBV6-3|.
CASSPLGRGRSYEQYF
TGTGCCAGCAGCCCCTTGGGGCGGGGGCGCTCCTACGAGCAGTACTTC
>.|TRBJ2-3|TRBV6-2/TRBV6-3|TRBD2
CASSDTSGGTTDTQYF
TGTGCCAGCAGTGACACTAGCGGGGGCACCACAGATACGCAGTATTTT
>many|TRBJ2-7|TRBV28|TRBD1
CASSSTGTGGYEQYF
TGTGCCAGCAGTAGCACCGGGACAGGGGGATACGAGCAGTACTTC
>few|TRBJ2-7|TRBV11-2|.
CASSLIPGGRTYEQYF
TGTGCCAGCAGCTTAATCCCGGGCGGTCGGACCTACGAGCAGTACTTC
>many|TRBJ2-7|TRBV7-9|.
CASSSRLLTNSSYEQYF
TGTGCCAGCAGCTCGCGGCTTTTGACAAATAGCTCCTACGAGCAGTACTTC
>.|TRBJ2-2|TRBV7-9|.
CASSLGQGNVAGELFF
TGTGCCAGCAGCTTAGGGCAGGGGAATGTCGCCGGGGAGCTGTTTTTT
>.|TRBJ2-5|TRBV6-1|TRBD1
CATRDSLYQETQYF
TGTGCCACCCGGGACAGCCTGTACCAAGAGACCCAGTACTTC
>.|TRBJ1-1|TRBV30|.
CAWGSGPALNTEAFF
TGTGCCTGGGGGAGCGGACCCGCACTGAACACTGAAGCTTTCTTT
>few|TRBJ1-1|TRBV10-3|TRBD1
CAISPGTAGNTEAFF
TGTGCCATCAGCCCCGGGACAGCCGGGAACACTGAAGCTTTCTTT
>once|TRBJ1-1|TRBV6-1|.
CASSEGWAVEAFF
TGTGCCAGCAGTGAAGGGTGGGCAGTTGAAGCTTTCTTT
>few|TRBJ2-1|TRBV20-1|.
CSAALLEQFF
TGCAGTGCCGCCCTTCTTGAGCAGTTCTTC
>.|TRBJ2-1|TRBV7-6|.
CASSFFPRGDYNEQFF
TGTGCCAGCAGCTTTTTTCCCCGGGGTGACTACAATGAGCAGTTCTTC
>few|TRBJ2-5|TRBV29-1|.
CSVEGIDSQETQYF
TGCAGCGTTGAAGGGATCGACTCCCAAGAGACCCAGTACTTC
>many|TRBJ1-2|TRBV20-1|TRBD1
CSAIRGRVYGYTF
TGCAGTGCTATCAGGGGGCGCGTCTATGGCTACACCTTC
>.|TRBJ2-6|TRBV11-2|.
CASSSLRLAPGANVLTF
TGTGCCAGCAGCTCGCTGAGGCTGGCCCCTGGGGCCAACGTCCTGACTTTC
>few|TRBJ1-1|TRBV19|.
CASSIAVTVPEAFF
TGTGCCAGTAGTATTGCCGTGACTGTCCCCGAAGCTTTCTTT
>.|TRBJ1-4|TRBV20-1|.
CSARDLGSGEKLFF
TGCAGTGCTAGAGATCTGGGGTCGGGAGAAAAACTGTTTTTT
>.|TRBJ1-2|TRBV12-3/TRBV12-4|TRBD1
CASSFRGQGYTF
TGTGCCAGCAGTTTCAGGGGGCAAGGCTACACCTTC
>many|TRBJ2-7|TRBV19|.
CASSISSGIDYYEQYF
TGTGCCAGTAGTATATCTTCGGGGATCGACTACTACGAGCAGTACTTC
>.|TRBJ2-1|TRBV29-1|.
CSVESRVPKAGQFF
TGCAGCGTTGAGTCGAGGGTACCTAAAGCCGGGCAGTTCTTC
>.|TRBJ2-6|TRBV18|.
CASSPFQFSGANVLTF
TGTGCCAGCTCACCTTTCCAGTTCTCTGGGGCCAACGTCCTGACTTTC
>many|TRBJ1-2|TRBV28|.
CATSEGLGGYTF
TGTGCCACCTCGGAGGGATTAGGGGGCTACACCTTC
>few|TRBJ1-3|TRBV6-5|.
CASSPKGRNTIYF
TGTGCCAGCAGCCCCAAGGGAAGAAACACCATATATTTT
>.|TRBJ1-4|TRBV30|.
CAWSVQSWGEKLFF
TGTGCCTGGAGTGTTCAGAGCTGGGGTGAAAAACTGTTTTTT
>many|TRBJ2-7|TRBV2|TRBD1
CASSVLGQGYEQYF
TGTGCCAGCAGTGTACTTGGACAGGGCTACGAGCAGTACTTC
>.|TRBJ1-5|TRBV3-1|.
CASSPGTMSNQPQHF
TGTGCCAGCAGCCCCGGGACGATGAGCAATCAGCCCCAGCATTTT
>.|TRBJ1-4|TRBV15|.
CATSTLGLTNEKLFF
TGTGCCACCAGCACTTTAGGGTTAACTAATGAAAAACTGTTTTTT
>.|TRBJ2-7|TRBV19|TRBD1
CASSLTLGQVYYEQYF
TGTGCCAGTAGCCTCACTCTCGGACAGGTCTACTACGAGCAGTACTTC